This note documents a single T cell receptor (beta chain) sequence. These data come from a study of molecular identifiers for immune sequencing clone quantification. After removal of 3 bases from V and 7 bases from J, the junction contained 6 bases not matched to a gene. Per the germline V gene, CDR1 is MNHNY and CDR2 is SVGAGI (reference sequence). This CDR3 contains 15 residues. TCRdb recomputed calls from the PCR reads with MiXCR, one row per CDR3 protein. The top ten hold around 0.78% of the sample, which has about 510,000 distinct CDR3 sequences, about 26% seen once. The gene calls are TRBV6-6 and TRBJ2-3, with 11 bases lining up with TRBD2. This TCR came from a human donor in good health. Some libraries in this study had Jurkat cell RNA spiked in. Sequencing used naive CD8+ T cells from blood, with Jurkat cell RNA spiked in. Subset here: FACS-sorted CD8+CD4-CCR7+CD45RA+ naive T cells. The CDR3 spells CASSYQLAGGHTQYF. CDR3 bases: TGTGCCAGCAGTTATCAGCTAGCGGGGGGCCATACGCAGTATTTT.